This passage covers 2 T cell receptor beta chains from one sample sequenced in a study of CXCR3-negative and CXCR3-positive naive CD8 T cells. TRB cDNA libraries were made by UMI-labeled 5' RACE. No DNA is given; TCRdb re-called the 5' RACE reads and lists each CDR3 protein once. This sample's table reports 150,000 or so distinct CDR3 sequences. No antigen has been identified for these receptors. Overall study results and limits: CXCR3-positive naive cells carried more hydrophobic TRB CDR3s than CXCR3-negative ones.

Sequenced material: naive CXCR3+ CD8+ T cells from blood. Subset specified: CD45RO-CCR7+CD27+CD95- naive CD8+ T cells expressing CXCR3 (TNR3+). These receptor sequences come from a human donor in good health. Some clones in this sample may be carry-over from other donors' samples.

CDR3 amino acids: CSVDLPGHNYGYTF. The rearrangement joins TRBV29-1 to TRBJ1-2; TCRdb's D call of TRBD1 is untestable without DNA. This CDR3 spans 14 amino acids. CDR1 and CDR2 from the germline V gene are SQVTM and ANQGSEA.

The chain uses TRBV29-1 and TRBJ2-2; with no DNA, the TCRdb D assignment of TRBD2 cannot be verified. Germline V lookup: CDR1 SQVTM, CDR2 ANQGSEA. The CDR3 extends over 11 amino acids. CDR3: CSVLAGGELFF.